Following are 31 T cell receptor beta chains from one sample sequenced in a study of cytomegalovirus exposure and HLA in healthy donors. Researchers ran the PCR with 60 Vbeta and 13 Jbeta primers. Produced via immunoSEQ multiplex PCR; TCRdb's table is partial and in-frame only. The table lists 70,000 or so clones, 80% to 90% of them singletons. The sequenced sample consisted of PBMCs. These receptors came from a woman aged 25 to 39 in good health and CMV-seronegative.

The count of this clone is one. The chain employs TRBV6-6 and TRBJ1-1; D might be TRBD1 (5 bases). Germline lookup yields CDR1 MNHNY and CDR2 SVGAGI (reference sequence). V shed 3 bases and J shed 5 bases, with 13 bases lying between them. This CDR3 comprises 14 residues. CDR3 amino acids: CASSYSGLTTEAFF. The CDR3 DNA is TGTGCCAGCAGTTATTCAGGGTTGACGACTGAAGCTTTCTTT.

J is TRBJ2-7 and V is TRBV5-1, with TRBD1 as a possible D gene (6 bases). This CDR3 has 14 residues. Germline CDR1 and CDR2: SGHRS and YFSETQ. V was trimmed by 1 base and J by 2 bases, leaving 10 bases between them. CDR3 DNA sequence: TGCGCCAGCAGCTTGAACAGGGCTCCCTACGAGCAGTACTTC. Translating it yields CASSLNRAPYEQYF.

The J gene is TRBJ1-5, the V gene TRBV7-9, with TRBD1 as a possible D gene (6 bases). This CDR3 has 12 amino acids. V lost 0 bases and J 11 bases, leaving 8 bases between the germline ends. Germline V gene sequence: CDR1 SEHNR, CDR2 FQNEAQ (reference sequence). The CDR3 loop is CASSLAQGTQHF. CDR3 coding DNA: TGTGCCAGCAGCTTAGCACAGGGAACCCAGCATTTT.

The J gene is TRBJ1-3, the V gene TRBV5-1, with TRBD1 matching over 7 bases. Germline V gives CDR1 SGHRS, CDR2 YFSETQ. This CDR3 has 15 residues. J lost 0 bases, V lost 4 bases, and 4 bases had no gene match. CDR3 bases: TGCGCCAGCAGCGCCGGGACAGTCTCTGGAAACACCATATATTTT. It is translated as CASSAGTVSGNTIYF. The full variable domain, with the rest looked up from reference TRBV5-1 and TRBJ1-3, is KAGVTQTPRYLIKTRGQQVTLSCSPISGHRSVSWYQQTPGQGLQFLFEYFSETQRNKGNFPGRFSGRQFSNSRSEMNVSTLELGDSALYLCASSAGTVSGNTIYFGEGSWLTVV.

The chain carries TRBV7-2 and TRBJ2-3, with 9 bases fitting TRBD1. The V segment lost 7 bases and the J segment 0 bases; nucleotides outside the gene matches: 5. The length of the CDR3 is 15 residues. Germline V lookup: CDR1 SGHTA, CDR2 FQGNSA. The CDR3 sequence is CASTRDRASTDTQYF. The CDR3 DNA follows: TGTGCCAGCACGCGGGACAGGGCTAGCACAGATACGCAGTATTTT.

Only a few counts were recorded for this clone. CDR3 coding DNA: TGTGCCAGCAGCGCAACGGCGGGGATGGATACGCAGTATTTT. Encoded protein: CASSATAGMDTQYF. The J gene is TRBJ2-3, the V gene TRBV9; D perhaps matches TRBD2 (6 bases). This CDR3 comprises 14 residues. V dropped 3 bases and J dropped 6 bases, with 14 bases sitting between them. Germline V gene sequence: CDR1 SGDLS, CDR2 YYNGEE.

The chain carries TRBV9 and TRBJ1-4, with 7 bases identical to TRBD1. Germline CDR1 and CDR2: SGDLS and YYNGEE. This CDR3 is built from 13 residues. V shed 4 bases, J shed 11 bases, and the junction held 8 bases outside the gene matches. The CDR3 DNA is TGTGCCAGCAGCCAGGGGACAGATGGGAAACTGTTTTTT. This sequence encodes CASSQGTDGKLFF.

This clone showed up just a few times. This chain links TRBV7-3 with TRBJ1-1; 8 bases map to TRBD1. The length of the CDR3 is 15 residues. Germline CDR1 and CDR2: SGHTA and FQGTGA. J was trimmed by 0 bases and V by 5 bases; bases with no gene match: 5. Here the CDR3 DNA reads TGTGCCAGCAGCCCCCGGACAGGGCTGAACACTGAAGCTTTCTTT. Translation gives CASSPRTGLNTEAFF.

The gene calls are TRBV7-3 and TRBJ1-1; TRBD1 matches at 8 bases. The CDR3 extends over 14 amino acids. Looked up from germline, CDR1 is SGHTA and CDR2 is FQGTGA. Unmatched junction bases numbered 12, after V lost 4 bases and J lost 11 bases. The CDR3 bases are TGTGCCAGCAGCTCACAAGGACAGGGTGTCGGTGCTTTCTTT. Its translation: CASSSQGQGVGAFF.

V and J are TRBV6-1 and TRBJ1-5; weak D call: TRBD1 (5 bases). Per germline, CDR1 MNHNS and CDR2 SASEGT. The CDR3 covers 15 residues. Trimming stripped 11 bases from V and 3 bases from J, with 20 bases between. The DNA of the CDR3 is TGTGCCGGACAACCAGGTGGGGAAAACAATCAGCCCCAGCATTTT. Translation gives CAGQPGGENNQPQHF.

DNA of the CDR3: TGTGCCTGGAGTAAGGGGACAGACTCCTACGAGCAGTACTTC. Amino acid sequence: CAWSKGTDSYEQYF. This chain links TRBV30 with TRBJ2-7; 7 bases are a match to TRBD1. This CDR3 contains 14 residues. J gave up 0 bases and V 2 bases, and 4 bases lay outside the gene matches. Germline lookup yields CDR1 GTSNPN and CDR2 SVGIG (reference sequence).

The chain links TRBV6-1 to TRBJ1-5; D remains ambiguous. Deletions cut 4 bases from V and 7 bases from J, with 11 bases between. Germline V gene sequence: CDR1 MNHNS, CDR2 SASEGT. The CDR3 runs to 13 residues. The CDR3 is CASSAGEGQPQHF. CDR3 bases: TGTGCCAGCAGTGCTGGGGAGGGCCAGCCCCAGCATTTT.

This sequence joins TRBV5-4 and TRBJ2-7; 10 nucleotides align to TRBD2. Germline CDR1 reads SGHNT; CDR2 reads YYREEE (reference sequence). Trimming at V came to 4 bases and at J to 2 bases, leaving 6 bases not matched to a gene. The CDR3 loop spans 15 amino acids. CDR3 DNA: TGTGCCAGCAGCCATGGGACTAGCGAGCCCTACGAGCAGTACTTC. Protein sequence: CASSHGTSEPYEQYF.

This chain uses TRBV30 with TRBJ2-7; 8 nucleotides match TRBD1. The CDR3 contains 13 residues. After removal of 1 base from V and 5 bases from J, the junction contained 4 bases not matched to a gene. Per the germline V gene, CDR1 is GTSNPN and CDR2 is SVGIG (reference sequence). The DNA of the CDR3 is TGTGCCTGGAGTGCCCCGACAGGGGACGAGCAGTACTTC. Its protein product is CAWSAPTGDEQYF.

Only one count was recorded for this clone. The chain has TRBV9 and TRBJ2-2; TRBD1 is a possible D gene (9 bases). This CDR3 spans 18 amino acids. Trimming shortened V by 3 bases and J by 2 bases, and 20 bases separated the two germline ends. Per the germline V gene, CDR1 is SGDLS and CDR2 is YYNGEE. CDR3 in DNA: TGTGCCAGCAGCGCCACCGCGGGGGGACAGGGTAACACCGGGGAGCTGTTTTTT. This encodes CASSATAGGQGNTGELFF. Together with reference TRBV9 and TRBJ2-2, the CDR3 gives the full variable domain: DSGVTQTPKHLITATGQRVTLRCSPRSGDLSVYWYQQSLDQGLQFLIQYYNGEERAKGNILERFSAQQFPDLHSELNLSSLELGDSALYFCASSATAGGQGNTGELFFGEGSRLTVL.

V is TRBV7-3 and J is TRBJ1-6; D gene ambiguous. V dropped 0 bases and J dropped 3 bases, with 3 bases sitting between them. The CDR3 spans 14 residues. The germline CDR1 and CDR2 sequences are SGHTA and FQGTGA. The CDR3 coding sequence is TGTGCCAGCAGCTTAACACACTATAATTCACCCCTCCACTTT. Amino acids: CASSLTHYNSPLHF. Based on the CDR3 plus reference TRBV7-3 and TRBJ1-6, the full variable domain is GAGVSQTPSNKVTEKGKYVELRCDPISGHTALYWYRQSLGQGPEFLIYFQGTGAADDSGLPNDRFFAVRPEGSVSTLKIQRTERGDSAVYLCASSLTHYNSPLHFGNGTRLTVT.

CDR3: CATSARSWTEAFF. Written as DNA, the CDR3 is TGTGCCACCAGCGCCCGCAGTTGGACTGAAGCTTTCTTT. The chain uses TRBV15 and TRBJ1-1; D unresolved. This CDR3 comprises 13 residues. The germline V gene encodes CDR1 LNHNV and CDR2 YYDKDF (reference sequence). Trimming stripped 5 bases from V and 5 bases from J, with 12 bases between.

The V call is TRBV7-9, the J call TRBJ1-2, with 8 bases that match TRBD1. The germline gives CDR1 SEHNR, CDR2 FQNEAQ (reference sequence). This CDR3 contains 13 residues. The trim removed 0 bases at V and 6 bases at J, leaving 0 bases unmatched. CDR3 residues: CASSLAGQDGYTF. The CDR3 DNA reads as TGTGCCAGCAGCTTAGCGGGACAGGATGGCTACACCTTC. Drawing the rest from reference TRBV7-9 and TRBJ1-2, the complete variable domain is DTGVSQNPRHKITKRGQNVTFRCDPISEHNRLYWYRQTLGQGPEFLTYFQNEAQLEKSRLLSDRFSAERPKGSFSTLEIQRTEQGDSAMYLCASSLAGQDGYTFGSGTRLTVV.

The chain is built from TRBV29-1 and TRBJ1-2; TRBD1 might be the D (5 bases). The CDR3 has 13 residues. Germline CDR1 is SQVTM and CDR2 is ANQGSEA. V was shortened by 3 bases and J by 4 bases, with 12 bases between the two germline ends. The chain's CDR3 is CSVDGAGGYGYTF. For the CDR3, the DNA is TGCAGCGTTGATGGGGCGGGAGGCTATGGCTACACCTTC.

This chain uses TRBV21-1 with TRBJ1-3; the table's D gene call, TRBD1, was not cross checked with the DNA. TRBV21-1 is assigned pseudogene status. The CDR3 extends over 20 amino acids. The CDR3 region has the DNA TGTGCCAGCAGCAACTCGACTAAGTATCCACAGCGGCAGGGGGTATACACCATATATTTT. It specifies CASSNSTKYPQRQGVYTIYF.

This clone is a singleton in its sample. The chain has TRBV28 and TRBJ2-7, with 8 bases matching TRBD1. The CDR3 totals 15 residues. CDR1 is MDHEN, CDR2 SYDVKM, per germline. Trimming took 5 bases from V and 3 from J; bases not matched to a gene: 9. CDR3 sequence: CASSGSGTGGYEQYF. The CDR3 nucleotides read TGTGCCAGCAGTGGGTCCGGGACAGGCGGCTACGAGCAGTACTTC. The full variable domain, with the rest looked up from reference TRBV28 and TRBJ2-7, is DVKVTQSSRYLVKRTGEKVFLECVQDMDHENMFWYRQDPGLGLRLIYFSYDVKMKEKGDIPEGYSVSREKKERFSLILESASTNQTSMYLCASSGSGTGGYEQYFGPGTRLTVT.

The genes are TRBV27 and TRBJ2-7; 7 nucleotides match TRBD2. J gave up 4 bases and V 5 bases, and 11 bases lay outside the gene matches. This CDR3 spans 15 amino acids. CDR1 and CDR2 from the germline V gene are MNHEY and SMNVEV (reference sequence). The chain's CDR3 is CASSPSGGSRYEQYF. The CDR3 bases are TGTGCCAGCAGTCCCTCGGGCGGGAGTAGATACGAGCAGTACTTC.

The rearrangement links TRBV19 to TRBJ2-7; 8 bases map to TRBD2. Germline V lookup: CDR1 LNHDA, CDR2 SQIVND (reference sequence). This CDR3 contains 12 residues. This chain's CDR3 is CAAGGTSYEQYF. Written as DNA, the CDR3 is TGTGCGGCGGGAGGAACCTCCTACGAGCAGTACTTC.

CDR3 residues: CASSGHRAQGVEQYF. For the CDR3, the DNA is TGTGCCAGCAGTGGACACAGGGCTCAAGGGGTCGAGCAGTACTTC. The chain combines TRBV25-1 with TRBJ2-7; D possibly corresponds to TRBD1 (6 bases). The CDR3 has 15 residues. V lost 4 bases and J 6 bases, leaving 19 bases between the germline ends. Germline loops: CDR1 MGHDK, CDR2 SYGVNS.

V gene TRBV12-2 combines with J gene TRBJ2-1; the table's TRBD2 call for D was not verified on the DNA. TRBV12-2 is recorded as a pseudogene. The CDR3 covers 18 residues. This CDR3 reads CASRLARQVAGDYNEQFF. As DNA, the CDR3 is TGTGCAAGTCGCTTGGCGCGGCAGGTAGCGGGAGACTACAATGAGCAGTTCTTC.

The rearrangement uses TRBV27 and TRBJ1-2; 9 bases align to TRBD1. After removal of 6 bases from V and 4 bases from J, the junction contained 3 bases not matched to a gene. CDR1 is MNHEY and CDR2 is SMNVEV in the germline V gene (reference sequence). This CDR3 spans 13 amino acids. CDR3 sequence reads: CASSPTGGYGYTF. The DNA for the CDR3 is TGTGCCAGCAGCCCGACAGGGGGCTATGGCTACACCTTC.

CDR3 bases: TGTGCCAGCAGCTTGGAAACGGGTAGCGGGCGAGTCGGGCAGTATTTT. It codes for CASSLETGSGRVGQYF. The chain is built from TRBV5-6 and TRBJ2-3; 7 positions match TRBD2. Germline lookup yields CDR1 SGHDT and CDR2 YYEEEE. The V gene end was trimmed by 0 bases and the J gene end by 11 bases; junction bases not matched to a gene: 15. This CDR3 comprises 16 residues.

V and J are TRBV9 and TRBJ1-1; possibly TRBD1 for D (5 bases). V was shortened by 0 bases and J by 7 bases, with 10 bases between the two germline ends. Germline CDR1 is SGDLS and CDR2 is YYNGEE. The CDR3 extends over 13 amino acids. The CDR3 DNA is TGTGCCAGCAGCGTAGCGGGGCGGGATGAAGCTTTCTTT. The encoded protein is CASSVAGRDEAFF.

This chain links TRBV18 with TRBJ1-1; possible D gene TRBD1, 6 bases. The CDR3 covers 15 residues. Germline V gene sequence: CDR1 KGHSH, CDR2 LQKENI. Trimming took off 3 bases at V and 4 bases at J, with 15 bases between the two ends. CDR3 DNA: TGTGCCAGCTCACCGGAACCGGGGGGCGTCACTGAAGCTTTCTTT. Amino acids: CASSPEPGGVTEAFF.

V and J are TRBV5-1 and TRBJ1-1; D uncertain. V gave up 0 bases and J gave up 0 bases, with 9 bases separating them. Per germline, CDR1 SGHRS and CDR2 YFSETQ. The CDR3 runs 15 residues. The CDR3 bases are TGCGCCAGCAGCTTGGTCGGAGGATTGAACACTGAAGCTTTCTTT. It specifies CASSLVGGLNTEAFF.

The chain carries TRBV7-2 and TRBJ2-7; tentative D call: TRBD2 (5 bases). The CDR3 spans 13 residues. The ends were cut back, 10 bases at V and 5 bases at J, with 18 bases in the middle. Germline-derived CDR1 and CDR2 are SGHTA and FQGNSA. The DNA for the CDR3 is TGTGCCAAATGGCTAGCTTGTGTCGACGAGCAGTACTTC. Its protein is CAKWLACVDEQYF.